This TCR beta chain was profiled in a study of shared clonotypes between healthy human individuals. Study summary: Donors were a couple of women and a few men aged 18 to 49. CD8 memory received one plate per donor, CD8 naive two, CD4 memory three and CD4 naive three.

A split of CD4+ cells into CD45RA+ naive and CD45RA-negative memory subsets was performed. Trimming at V came to 3 bases and at J to 2 bases, leaving 9 bases not matched to a gene. The CDR3 is 16 residues long. Germline V gives CDR1 KGHSH, CDR2 LQKENI. Sequencing used immunoSEQ multiplex PCR; TCRdb keeps in-frame clones, though not all of them. The sample shows more than 1.2 million clones, 98% of them seen only once. The J gene is TRBJ1-2, the V gene TRBV18; the match to TRBD1 covers 7 bases. The source of this sequence is a man aged 25-45 years in good health. The sample taken for sequencing was naive CD4+ T cells sorted from blood. Specified subset: CD45RA+ positively selected. As DNA, the CDR3 is TGTGCCAGCTCACCCCGGGACAGAGTTTTAAACTATGGCTACACCTTC. It yields the protein CASSPRDRVLNYGYTF.